This T cell receptor beta chain was recovered during a study of T cells expressing NK-cell markers. For the study at large: TCR beta repertoires came from sorted CD3+CD56+NKG2C+, CD3+CD56+NKG2C- and CD3+CD56-NKG2C+ T cells. The eight sequenced donors comprised seven who were HCMV-seropositive and one who was seronegative.

Study-wide results and caveats: Several donors showed these clonotypes also leading the CD3+CD56-NKG2C+ fraction.

As the method of synthesis, 5'RACE template switching with UMIs yielded TCR beta cDNA. TCRdb reprocessed the 5' RACE reads and keeps a single row for each CDR3 protein, giving no DNA. The sample yields 450,000 to 600,000 distinct CDR3 sequences, of which the top ten take up 3% to 4.5%. As regards this clonotype: Its target is not known.

The germline V gene encodes CDR1 SQVTM and CDR2 ANQGSEA. The CDR3 totals 14 residues. The source is a man aged 18 to 29 in good health. J is TRBJ2-1 and V is TRBV29-1. Sequenced input: blood T cells: a sorted CD56 or NKG2C T cell subset, CD4+ or CD8+ T cells, or bulk PBMC T cells (not recorded which). This CDR3 reads CSVEGSLLTNEQFF.